This entry describes one T cell receptor (beta chain). The antigen is undetermined. Trimming shortened V by 6 bases and J by 2 bases, and 12 bases separated the two germline ends. The length of the CDR3 is 13 residues. The germline V gene encodes CDR1 SQVTM and CDR2 ANQGSEA. The sample is drawn from a study of T-cell memory formation after mild COVID-19. Study-wide findings and caveats: Within pre-infection memory, some responding clones were found, suggesting cross-reactive memory joined.

Using its own MiXCR run on the 5' RACE reads, TCRdb lists one record per CDR3 protein. The sample carries approximately 100,000 distinct CDR3 sequences, 20% to 25% recorded once. Sequencing was done on a sample of PBMCs or a T cell subset sorted from them (not recorded which). The receptor's source is a young man who had mild COVID-19 (a few samples of this study predate the infection). Cell type and time point are not known. The chain employs TRBV29-1 and TRBJ2-3; D is possibly TRBD1 or TRBD2 (6 bases each). This chain's CDR3 is CSVQGGFTDTQYF. CDR3 nucleotide sequence: TGCAGCGTCCAAGGGGGGTTCACAGATACGCAGTATTTT.